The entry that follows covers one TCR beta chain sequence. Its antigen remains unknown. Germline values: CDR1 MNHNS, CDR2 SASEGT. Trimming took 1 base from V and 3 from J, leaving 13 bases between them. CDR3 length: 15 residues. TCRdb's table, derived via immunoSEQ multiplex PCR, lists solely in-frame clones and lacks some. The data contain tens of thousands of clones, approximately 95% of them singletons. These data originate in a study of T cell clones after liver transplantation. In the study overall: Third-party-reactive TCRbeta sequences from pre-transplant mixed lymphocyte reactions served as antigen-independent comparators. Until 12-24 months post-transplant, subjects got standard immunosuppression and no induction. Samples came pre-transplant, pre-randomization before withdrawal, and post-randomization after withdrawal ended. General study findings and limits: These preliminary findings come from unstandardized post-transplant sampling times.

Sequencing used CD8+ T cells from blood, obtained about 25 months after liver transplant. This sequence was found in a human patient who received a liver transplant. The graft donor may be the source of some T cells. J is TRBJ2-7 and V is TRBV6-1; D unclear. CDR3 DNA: TGTGCCAGCAGTGAAGAGCCTCTACGCGACTACGAGCAGTACTTC. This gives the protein CASSEEPLRDYEQYF.